The 22 T cell receptor beta chains given below trace back to one sample, sequenced in a study of OX40 agonist ivuxolimab in advanced cancers. The assay was immunoSEQ multiplex PCR, and TCRdb's table has in-frame clones only and misses some. Here the sample spans around 30,000 clones, 70% to 90% being singletons. Here the sequenced sample was CD4+ or CD8+ T cells sorted from blood, taken in a trial of the OX40 agonist ivuxolimab. The receptors come from an adult with an advanced solid tumor such as melanoma, head and neck, liver or kidney cancer.

This clone was counted a single time. Mismatch with germline at one junction end may stem from a read error. This sequence joins TRBV25-1 and TRBJ2-3, with TRBD1 as a possible D gene (5 bases). CDR1 and CDR2 (germline): MGHDK, SYGVNS. This CDR3 spans 13 amino acids. In DNA, the CDR3 is TGTGCCAGCAGCGGACAAGGCACGGATACGCAGTATTTT. This gives the protein CASSGQGTDTQYF.

The chain carries TRBV19 and TRBJ2-7; 10 bases map to TRBD2. This CDR3 is 15 amino acids long. V lost 3 bases to trimming and J lost 7 bases; unmatched junction nucleotides: 9. CDR1 and CDR2 from the germline V gene are LNHDA and SQIVND (reference sequence). Here the CDR3 reads CASSIKAGGPREQYF. DNA for the CDR3: TGTGCCAGTAGTATTAAAGCGGGAGGGCCGAGAGAGCAGTACTTC.

V is TRBV29-1 and J is TRBJ2-7, with a tentative D call TRBD1 (6 bases). The CDR3 is made up of 14 amino acids. Germline V gene lookup returns CDR1 SQVTM and CDR2 ANQGSEA. Trimming took off 4 bases at V and 0 bases at J, with 13 bases between the two ends. The CDR3 nucleotides read TGCAGCGTTGCTGGGGACACTTTCTCCTACGAGCAGTACTTC. This gives the protein CSVAGDTFSYEQYF.

The V call is TRBV7-6, the J call TRBJ2-2; a possible D gene is TRBD2 (6 bases). Trimming shortened V by 0 bases and J by 0 bases, and 11 bases separated the two germline ends. The CDR3 runs to 17 residues. Germline CDR1 and CDR2: SGHVS and FNYEAQ. Here the CDR3 reads CASSLAERVANTGELFF. CDR3 nucleotide sequence: TGTGCCAGCAGCTTAGCGGAGCGGGTAGCGAACACCGGGGAGCTGTTTTTT.

J is TRBJ2-7 and V is TRBV10-3; 8 nucleotides line up with TRBD1. CDR1 and CDR2 from the germline V gene are ENHRY and SYGVKD. V dropped 4 bases and J dropped 5; count of bases not matched to a gene: 4. This CDR3 has 13 amino acids. DNA for the CDR3: TGTGCCATCAGTGCAGGGGGCTTTGACGAGCAGTACTTC. Protein: CAISAGGFDEQYF.

The chain has TRBV6-4 and TRBJ2-1; no reliable D call. Trimming removed 0 bases from V and 3 bases from J, with 12 bases in between. Germline V gene sequence: CDR1 MRHNA, CDR2 SNTAGT. This CDR3 spans 16 amino acids. In nucleotides, the CDR3 is TGTGCCAGCAGTGACTCTGCTCTGGGCAACTACAATGAGCAGTTCTTC. As protein: CASSDSALGNYNEQFF.

V and J are TRBV7-9 and TRBJ1-1, with D maybe TRBD1 (5 bases). This CDR3 has 15 amino acids. Germline CDR1 and CDR2: SEHNR and FQNEAQ (reference sequence). V was pared by 1 base and J by 1 base, with 10 bases between. CDR3 nucleotide sequence: TGTGCCAGCAGCTTAGATGGAGGGGCGAACACTGAAGCTTTCTTT. Encoded protein: CASSLDGGANTEAFF. The variable domain in full, completed from reference TRBV7-9 and TRBJ1-1, reads DTGVSQNPRHKITKRGQNVTFRCDPISEHNRLYWYRQTLGQGPEFLTYFQNEAQLEKSRLLSDRFSAERPKGSFSTLEIQRTEQGDSAMYLCASSLDGGANTEAFFGQGTRLTVV.

This clone was counted between two and nine times. This chain uses TRBV9 with TRBJ1-1; D might be TRBD1 (5 bases). The CDR3 covers 17 residues. Trimming left V 4 bases short and J 2 bases short, with 21 bases between. Germline V gene data show CDR1 as SGDLS and CDR2 as YYNGEE. The CDR3 reads CASSLRGGRPLNTEAFF. CDR3 DNA: TGTGCCAGCAGCTTAAGGGGTGGGAGGCCCCTTAACACTGAAGCTTTCTTT.

The rearrangement links TRBV29-1 to TRBJ1-2; 7 nucleotides agree with TRBD1. CDR1 and CDR2 (germline): SQVTM, ANQGSEA. The junction had 13 bases not matched to a gene; V was cut back by 6 bases and J by 6 bases. The CDR3 is 14 residues long. CDR3 protein: CSVPPGGGEDGYTF. The CDR3, as DNA: TGCAGCGTCCCCCCTGGAGGGGGCGAGGATGGCTACACCTTC. The entire variable domain, with the rest obtained from reference TRBV29-1 and TRBJ1-2, is as follows: SAVISQKPSRDICQRGTSLTIQCQVDSQVTMMFWYRQQPGQSLTLIATANQGSEATYESGFVIDKFPISRPNLTFSTLTVSNMSPEDSSIYLCSVPPGGGEDGYTFGSGTRLTVV.

This chain links TRBV7-2 with TRBJ1-2, with 9 bases identical to TRBD1. The CDR3 has 13 residues. The V and J ends lost 4 bases and 6 bases, in that order; junction bases with no gene match: 3. CDR1 is SGHTA, CDR2 FQGNSA, per germline. DNA of the CDR3: TGTGCCAGCAGCTCCGGACAGGGGCATGGCTACACCTTC. It is translated as CASSSGQGHGYTF.

The chain combines TRBV5-6 with TRBJ2-7; D call uncertain. The V end was cut by 1 base, the J end by 4 bases, with 18 bases between. The CDR3 runs 16 residues. The germline V gene encodes CDR1 SGHDT and CDR2 YYEEEE. CDR3 loop: CASSLRIAVPGYEQYF. The CDR3 DNA reads as TGTGCCAGCAGCTTGCGGATTGCAGTGCCCGGTTACGAGCAGTACTTC.

The chain combines TRBV6-5 with TRBJ2-3; D is unresolved. Germline V gene lookup returns CDR1 MNHEY and CDR2 SVGAGI. V was pared by 2 bases and J by 6 bases, with 12 bases between. The CDR3 totals 14 residues. CDR3 protein: CASSYTYSSDTQYF. As DNA, the CDR3 is TGTGCCAGCAGTTACACCTATTCTTCTGATACGCAGTATTTT.

The chain employs TRBV5-1 and TRBJ2-7; 12 bases are shared with TRBD1. Germline V gene sequence: CDR1 SGHRS, CDR2 YFSETQ. Losses at the gene ends were 4 bases for V and 0 bases for J; bases not matched to a gene: 11. This CDR3 comprises 18 residues. CDR3 loop: CASSPGVGGQGASYEQYF. Here the CDR3 DNA reads TGCGCCAGCAGCCCTGGAGTTGGGGGACAGGGGGCCTCCTACGAGCAGTACTTC.

The chain employs TRBV28 and TRBJ2-7; no clear D. The CDR3 is 14 amino acids. V was trimmed by 2 bases and J by 3 bases, leaving 11 bases between them. Per germline, CDR1 MDHEN and CDR2 SYDVKM. This CDR3 is CASSLAPADYEQYF. The DNA for the CDR3 is TGTGCCAGCAGTTTAGCCCCAGCCGACTACGAGCAGTACTTC.

This clone is categorized as large. The chain has TRBV28 and TRBJ1-2; D not resolved. Germline V gene sequence: CDR1 MDHEN, CDR2 SYDVKM. The length of the CDR3 is 13 residues. Trimming cost V 2 bases and J 2 bases, with 6 bases left between them. This chain's CDR3 is CASSLGQNYGYTF. As DNA, the CDR3 is TGTGCCAGCAGTTTAGGGCAGAACTATGGCTACACCTTC.

This clone has only one observation. V is TRBV7-9 and J is TRBJ1-2; TRBD1 aligns across 10 bases. J was trimmed by 3 bases and V by 1 base; bases with no gene match: 5. The CDR3 has 16 residues. Germline V gives CDR1 SEHNR, CDR2 FQNEAQ (reference sequence). CDR3 in amino acids: CASSLGPTGGDYGYTF. The CDR3 DNA sequence: TGTGCCAGCAGCTTAGGACCGACAGGGGGCGACTATGGCTACACCTTC.

The rearrangement links TRBV6-5 to TRBJ1-5, with a weak D call TRBD1 (6 bases). Germline V gives CDR1 MNHEY, CDR2 SVGAGI. The V end lost 5 bases, the J end lost 9 bases, and 14 bases lay between the germline ends. The CDR3 consists of 13 residues. As DNA, the CDR3 is TGTGCCAGCAGTCCCCGGGGACAAAGGCCCCAGCATTTT. Encoded protein: CASSPRGQRPQHF.

CDR3 amino acids: CASSSGQGAPGVTGELFF. CDR3 DNA: TGTGCCAGCAGCTCGGGACAGGGGGCTCCCGGAGTCACCGGGGAGCTGTTTTTT. This chain connects TRBV13 to TRBJ2-2, with 12 nucleotides matching TRBD1. V lost 4 bases, J lost 4 bases, and 10 bases stayed unmatched. Germline V gene sequence: CDR1 PRHDT, CDR2 FYEKMQ (reference sequence). This CDR3 region has 18 residues.

The chain is built from TRBV14 and TRBJ2-5; D is undetermined. Germline V gene lookup returns CDR1 SGHDN and CDR2 FVKESK. Trimming removed 3 bases from V and 7 bases from J, with 9 bases in between. The CDR3 is 12 residues long. The CDR3 loop is CASSQLTGTQYF. CDR3 DNA sequence: TGTGCCAGCAGCCAGCTAACGGGGACCCAGTACTTC. Variable domain in full (rest from reference TRBV14 and TRBJ2-5): EAGVTQFPSHSVIEKGQTVTLRCDPISGHDNLYWYRRVMGKEIKFLLHFVKESKQDESGMPNNRFLAERTGGTYSTLKVQPAELEDSGVYFCASSQLTGTQYFGPGTRLLVL.

The J gene is TRBJ2-1, the V gene TRBV7-3, with 11 bases fitting TRBD2. The CDR3 loop spans 16 amino acids. V lost 1 base and J lost 4; bases outside the gene matches: 3. The germline CDR1 and CDR2 sequences are SGHTA and FQGTGA. Here the CDR3 DNA reads TGTGCCAGCAGCTTAAACTTAGCGGGGGGGTACAATGAGCAGTTCTTC. Protein product: CASSLNLAGGYNEQFF. Using reference TRBV7-3 and TRBJ2-1 for the parts outside the CDR3, the full variable domain is GAGVSQTPSNKVTEKGKYVELRCDPISGHTALYWYRQSLGQGPEFLIYFQGTGAADDSGLPNDRFFAVRPEGSVSTLKIQRTERGDSAVYLCASSLNLAGGYNEQFFGPGTRLTVL.

The chain employs TRBV27 and TRBJ2-1; D may correspond to TRBD1 or TRBD2 (5 bases each). Trimming removed 3 bases at V and 6 bases at J, with 15 bases between. Germline values: CDR1 MNHEY, CDR2 SMNVEV (reference sequence). This CDR3 is built from 15 residues. The CDR3 nucleotides read TGTGCCAGCAGTTTGACAGCTTGGGGGATCAATGAGCAGTTCTTC. This codes for CASSLTAWGINEQFF.

V gene TRBV2 combines with J gene TRBJ2-7; D possibly corresponds to TRBD2 (5 bases). The germline V and J ends were trimmed by 8 bases and 5 bases, with 16 bases remaining between them. Per the germline V gene, CDR1 is SNHLY and CDR2 is FYNNEI. This CDR3 contains 13 residues. CDR3 sequence reads: CASFGLARDEQYF. CDR3 DNA sequence: TGTGCCAGCTTTGGGCTAGCTAGGGACGAGCAGTACTTC.